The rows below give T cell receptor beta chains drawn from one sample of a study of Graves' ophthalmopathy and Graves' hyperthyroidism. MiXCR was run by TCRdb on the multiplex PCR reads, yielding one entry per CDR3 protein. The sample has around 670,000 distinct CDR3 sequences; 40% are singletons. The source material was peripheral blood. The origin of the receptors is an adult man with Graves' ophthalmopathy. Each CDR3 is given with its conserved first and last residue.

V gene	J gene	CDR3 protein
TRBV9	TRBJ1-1	CASSAISSEAFF
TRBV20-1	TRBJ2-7	CSAKGQAPQVYEQYF
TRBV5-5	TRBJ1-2	CASTQVPYYGYTF
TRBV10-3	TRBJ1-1	CAISDPPQGSTEAFF
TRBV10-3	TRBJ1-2	CAIFSPGLMDGYTF
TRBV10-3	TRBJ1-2	CASSKDRGPYGYTF
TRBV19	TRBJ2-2	CASSSGRSGELFF
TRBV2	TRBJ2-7	CASSGDSPYEQYF
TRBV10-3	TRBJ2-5	CASSDGAGWGETQYF
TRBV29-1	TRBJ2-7	CSQETGREQYF
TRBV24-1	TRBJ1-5	CASSLSGASNQPQHF
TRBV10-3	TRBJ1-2	CAIIRGGESGNTF
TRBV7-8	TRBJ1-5	CASGLHTGGRQPQHF
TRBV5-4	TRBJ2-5	CASSLYWSVQETQYF
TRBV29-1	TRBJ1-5	CSAGGKGSQPQHF
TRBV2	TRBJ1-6	CAGRTDYSPLHF
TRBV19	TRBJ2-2	CASRQDANTGELFF
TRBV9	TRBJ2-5	CASSPPTSGSETQYF
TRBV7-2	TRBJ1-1	CASSSQGGNTEAFF
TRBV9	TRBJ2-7	CASSPLTYEQYF
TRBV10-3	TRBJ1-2	CASSYDDRGGGGYTF
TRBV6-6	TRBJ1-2	CASTRGGQGGNGYTF
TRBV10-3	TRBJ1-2	CATGDRSNYGYTF
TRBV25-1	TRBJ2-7	CASRRLASLHEQYF
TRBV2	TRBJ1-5	CASSVVRGKSPQHF
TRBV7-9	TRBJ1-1	CASSSPDSMNTEAFF
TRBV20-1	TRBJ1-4	CSASRTGLEKLFF
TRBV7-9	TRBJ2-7	CASSLAIGRDEQYF
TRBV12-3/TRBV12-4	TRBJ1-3	CASSLLTTPTIYF
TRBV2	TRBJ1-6	CASRLDKASSSPLHF
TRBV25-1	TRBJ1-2	CASRTRDGTGGYTF
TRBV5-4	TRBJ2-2	CASSLAGQFTNTGELFF
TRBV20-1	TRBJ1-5	CSASFDSQNQPQHF
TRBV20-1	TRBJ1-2	CSARDGDRENGWGYTF
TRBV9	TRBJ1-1	CASSLTAGGAFF
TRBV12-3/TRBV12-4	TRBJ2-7	CASSQGTGGTYGQYF
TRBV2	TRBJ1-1	CASSRDAEGDFTEAFF
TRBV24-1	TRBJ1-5	CASSQDGTTNQPQHF
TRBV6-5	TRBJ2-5	CASTREGTAGETQYF
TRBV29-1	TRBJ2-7	CSVVLTSGTPYEQYF
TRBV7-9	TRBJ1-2	CASSLGRVEVRNTF
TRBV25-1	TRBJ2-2	CASSDRGDTGELFF
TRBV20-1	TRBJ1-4	CSARPPGDNEKLFF
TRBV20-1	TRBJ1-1	CSAKTDPMNTEAFF
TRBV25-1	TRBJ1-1	CAWSVRDRGVKPATEAFF
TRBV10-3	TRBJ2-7	CASSSTGFAEQYF
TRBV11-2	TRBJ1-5	CASSLDYRAGTRPQHF
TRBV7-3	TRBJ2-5	CASSFLGTVGETQYF
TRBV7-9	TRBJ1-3	CASSYYSGNTIYF
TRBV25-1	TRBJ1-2	CASSQDVTGYGYTF